This passage covers 29 T cell receptor beta chains from one sample sequenced in a study of T cells in Graves' hyperthyroidism and ophthalmopathy. The TCR beta CDR3 regions underwent amplification using RNA transcripts as the source. Using the HTBI primer set, a first-round RT-PCR was run on the TCR CDR3. TCRdb re-derived calls from the multiplex PCR reads in MiXCR, one entry per CDR3 protein. This table holds fewer than 450,000 distinct CDR3 sequences, over 13% found once. Sequences were obtained from blood. The receptors come from a man over 45 with Graves' ophthalmopathy.

The table lists this clonotype with many counts. V usage is TRBV20-1 and J usage is TRBJ2-1, with a tentative D call TRBD1 (6 bases). Trimming cost V 2 bases and J 6 bases, with 17 bases left between them. The CDR3 sequence is 15 residues long. CDR1 and CDR2 (germline): DFQATT, SNEGSKA (reference sequence). The CDR3 sequence: CSARQGTTRGNEQFF. CDR3 bases: TGCAGTGCTAGACAGGGGACCACAAGGGGCAATGAGCAGTTCTTC.

V gene TRBV9 combines with J gene TRBJ2-6, with D possibly called TRBD1 or TRBD2 (5 bases each). V lost 3 bases and J lost 0, with 13 bases in between. The CDR3 is 17 amino acids. Germline V lookup: CDR1 SGDLS, CDR2 YYNGEE. CDR3 protein: CASSGLWGSSGANVLTF. The CDR3 DNA sequence: TGTGCCAGCAGCGGCCTGTGGGGGAGCTCTGGGGCCAACGTCCTGACTTTC. Supplemented by reference TRBV9 and TRBJ2-6, the full variable domain reads DSGVTQTPKHLITATGQRVTLRCSPRSGDLSVYWYQQSLDQGLQFLIQYYNGEERAKGNILERFSAQQFPDLHSELNLSSLELGDSALYFCASSGLWGSSGANVLTFGAGSRLTVL.

This clonotype appeared many times. V and J are TRBV28 and TRBJ2-3; 13 nucleotides line up with TRBD2. The trim removed 2 bases at V and 8 bases at J, leaving 7 bases unmatched. The CDR3 spans 16 residues. Germline V lookup: CDR1 MDHEN, CDR2 SYDVKM. CDR3 sequence reads: CASSLGTSGRAGTQYF. For the CDR3, the DNA is TGTGCCAGCAGTTTAGGTACTAGCGGGAGGGCCGGTACGCAGTATTTT.

This clonotype appeared many times. The chain recombines TRBV11-2 with TRBJ1-1; no definite D call. Germline V lookup: CDR1 SGHAT, CDR2 FQNNGV. The CDR3 extends over 15 amino acids. Trimming took 5 bases from V and 1 from J, leaving 14 bases between them. The CDR3 here is CASSPLRGENTEAFF. In DNA, the CDR3 is TGTGCCAGCAGCCCCTTACGGGGTGAGAACACTGAAGCTTTCTTT.

This clonotype turned up a few times. The chain combines TRBV29-1 with TRBJ1-2, with D perhaps matching TRBD1 (6 bases). V dropped 2 bases and J dropped 5 bases, with 15 bases sitting between them. Germline V gene sequence: CDR1 SQVTM, CDR2 ANQGSEA. This CDR3 region has 14 residues. This chain's CDR3 is CSVEKPGTPYGYTF. The CDR3 DNA reads TGCAGCGTTGAAAAGCCCGGGACACCGTATGGCTACACCTTC.

This clonotype was seen ten or more times. This chain connects TRBV27 to TRBJ2-7, with TRBD1 matching 7 bases. The CDR3 extends over 17 amino acids. From germline, CDR1 is MNHEY and CDR2 SMNVEV (reference sequence). V lost 2 bases and J lost 2; bases outside the gene matches: 12. The CDR3 sequence is CASSLRGRDRIPYEQYF. CDR3 DNA: TGTGCCAGCAGTTTAAGAGGCCGGGACAGAATCCCCTACGAGCAGTACTTC.

This chain joins TRBV20-1 and TRBJ1-5, with D tentatively TRBD1 (5 bases). Trimming removed 5 bases from V and 3 bases from J, with 11 bases in between. The CDR3 contains 13 residues. CDR1 and CDR2 (germline): DFQATT, SNEGSKA (reference sequence). CDR3: CSAPDRANQPQHF. Written as DNA, the CDR3 is TGCAGTGCTCCCGACAGAGCCAATCAGCCCCAGCATTTT.

The chain combines TRBV27 with TRBJ1-1; possibly TRBD1 for D (5 bases). This CDR3 is built from 14 residues. The germline V gene encodes CDR1 MNHEY and CDR2 SMNVEV (reference sequence). The V and J ends lost 9 bases and 5 bases respectively, with 19 bases between them. The DNA of the CDR3 is TGTGCCAGTTCGGGGGGATCAGGAATGACTGAAGCTTTCTTT. Its translation: CASSGGSGMTEAFF.

This clonotype was found a few times. This sequence joins TRBV19 and TRBJ1-5; possibly TRBD1 for D (5 bases). The germline V gene encodes CDR1 LNHDA and CDR2 SQIVND (reference sequence). V was cut by 4 bases and J by 7 bases, with 11 bases left in between. CDR3 length: 13 amino acids. CDR3 bases: TGTGCCAGTAGTACGGGGGTAGAACAGCCCCAGCATTTT. This encodes CASSTGVEQPQHF. The full variable domain, with the rest looked up from reference TRBV19 and TRBJ1-5, is DGGITQSPKYLFRKEGQNVTLSCEQNLNHDAMYWYRQDPGQGLRLIYYSQIVNDFQKGDIAEGYSVSREKKESFPLTVTSAQKNPTAFYLCASSTGVEQPQHFGDGTRLSIL.

Of note for this clonotype: This may be a read error, as it is one base from a much larger clone. The chain combines TRBV3-1 with TRBJ2-2, with D hard to call. Germline V lookup: CDR1 LGHDT, CDR2 YNNKEL (reference sequence). The CDR3 spans 11 residues. Trimming removed 2 bases from V and 6 bases from J, with 1 base in between. The CDR3 sequence: CASSQPGELFF. The CDR3 nucleotides are TGTGCCAGCAGCCAACCCGGGGAGCTGTTTTTT.

There are many counts of this clonotype. The genes are TRBV20-1 and TRBJ2-7; possibly TRBD2 for D (6 bases). The CDR3 is made up of 11 amino acids. CDR1 is DFQATT, CDR2 SNEGSKA, per germline (reference sequence). V shed 7 bases and J shed 1 base, with 8 bases lying between them. CDR3 in amino acids: CSGAGSYEQYF. The DNA of the CDR3 is TGCAGTGGGGCGGGGTCCTACGAGCAGTACTTC.

The chain carries TRBV3-1 and TRBJ2-7, with 14 bases identical to TRBD2. CDR1 is LGHDT and CDR2 is YNNKEL in the germline V gene (reference sequence). The CDR3 contains 16 residues. The ends lost 0 bases at V and 5 bases at J; junction bases unmatched: 3. For the CDR3, the DNA is TGTGCCAGCAGCCAAGAGGGACTAGCGGGAGCGAACGAGCAGTACTTC. This sequence encodes CASSQEGLAGANEQYF.

This clonotype was seen a few times. The rearrangement uses TRBV27 and TRBJ1-2; D is uncertain. From germline, CDR1 is MNHEY and CDR2 SMNVEV (reference sequence). The CDR3 is made up of 12 amino acids. V lost 6 bases, J lost 3 bases, and 8 bases lay in between. The CDR3 here is CASRNSYYGYTF. The DNA of the CDR3 is TGTGCCAGCAGGAACAGCTACTATGGCTACACCTTC.

This clonotype showed up many times. The chain uses TRBV3-1 and TRBJ2-1, with 10 bases lining up with TRBD2. This CDR3 spans 18 amino acids. After removal of 0 bases from V and 7 bases from J, the junction contained 12 bases not matched to a gene. Germline V lookup: CDR1 LGHDT, CDR2 YNNKEL (reference sequence). For the CDR3, the DNA is TGTGCCAGCAGCCAAGAGGGACTAGCGAGAGGACCCCGGAATGAGCAGTTCTTC. Its protein is CASSQEGLARGPRNEQFF.

This chain links TRBV7-3 with TRBJ1-1; D gene unclear. Germline CDR1 reads SGHTA; CDR2 reads FQGTGA. The CDR3 is made up of 18 amino acids. V was clipped by 4 bases and J by 1 base, with 22 bases between them. The CDR3 DNA reads as TGTGCCAGCAGCTACCTCGGGAGAGGAGTCCTTAAGAACACTGAAGCTTTCTTT. This codes for CASSYLGRGVLKNTEAFF. Based on the CDR3 plus reference TRBV7-3 and TRBJ1-1, the full variable domain is GAGVSQTPSNKVTEKGKYVELRCDPISGHTALYWYRQSLGQGPEFLIYFQGTGAADDSGLPNDRFFAVRPEGSVSTLKIQRTERGDSAVYLCASSYLGRGVLKNTEAFFGQGTRLTVV.

This clonotype has at least ten counts. This chain links TRBV5-1 with TRBJ2-3, with D tentatively TRBD1 (6 bases). The CDR3 is 15 amino acids. Germline CDR1 is SGHRS and CDR2 is YFSETQ. V lost 4 bases and J 5 bases, leaving 17 bases between the germline ends. The CDR3 region is CASSPPVGAGDTQYF. The CDR3 DNA reads as TGCGCCAGCAGCCCCCCGGTGGGGGCGGGAGATACGCAGTATTTT.

This chain connects TRBV4-1 to TRBJ2-7, with D perhaps being TRBD1 or TRBD2 (5 bases each). CDR1 MGHRA and CDR2 YSYEKL come from the germline V gene. The CDR3 length is 16 residues. V lost 2 bases, J lost 2 bases, and 16 bases lay in between. This chain's CDR3 is CASSQWLGTGAYEQYF. The CDR3 DNA is TGCGCCAGCAGCCAATGGCTCGGGACCGGGGCCTACGAGCAGTACTTC.

This clonotype was detected ten times or more. The chain couples TRBV20-1 to TRBJ2-5; D is unclear. This CDR3 has 14 residues. V gave up 0 bases and J gave up 5 bases, with 13 bases separating them. Per the germline V gene, CDR1 is DFQATT and CDR2 is SNEGSKA (reference sequence). The CDR3 region has the DNA TGCAGTGCTAGAGATTTTATGGGTGAGGAGACCCAGTACTTC. It codes for CSARDFMGEETQYF.

This clonotype was seen at least ten times. The V gene is TRBV11-2, the J gene TRBJ2-6, with 11 nucleotides matching TRBD2. The CDR3 contains 17 residues. V shed 4 bases, J shed 1 base, and the junction held 3 bases outside the gene matches. Germline V gives CDR1 SGHAT, CDR2 FQNNGV. CDR3 loop: CASSWTSGYSGANVLTF. The CDR3 nucleotides are TGTGCCAGCAGCTGGACTAGCGGGTATTCTGGGGCCAACGTCCTGACTTTC.

The table lists this clonotype with many counts. This chain links TRBV7-9 with TRBJ2-4; D is perhaps TRBD1 or TRBD2 (5 bases each). Germline lookup yields CDR1 SEHNR and CDR2 FQNEAQ (reference sequence). Trimming took off 0 bases at V and 8 bases at J, with 14 bases between the two ends. The CDR3 is 15 amino acids. The CDR3 loop is CASSLAQGVWDIQYF. The CDR3 DNA reads TGTGCCAGCAGCTTAGCCCAGGGAGTTTGGGACATTCAGTACTTC.

This sequence joins TRBV10-3 and TRBJ2-1; 16 bases agree with TRBD2. V trimming: 2 bases; J trimming: 0 bases; junction bases outside the gene matches: 4. The CDR3 has 19 residues. CDR1 and CDR2 from the germline V gene are ENHRY and SYGVKD. CDR3 in amino acids: CAISEPGLAGGSSYNEQFF. CDR3 DNA: TGTGCCATCAGTGAGCCGGGACTAGCGGGAGGGAGCTCCTACAATGAGCAGTTCTTC.

This clonotype was seen at least ten times. The V gene is TRBV2, the J gene TRBJ2-1, with 14 bases matching TRBD2. V was clipped by 7 bases and J by 14 bases; unmatched bases: 13. CDR3 length: 15 amino acids. Per the germline V gene, CDR1 is SNHLY and CDR2 is FYNNEI. Here the CDR3 DNA reads TGTGCCAGCACCATAGGGACTAGCGGGAGAAGTGTGGAGTTCTTC. Amino acid sequence: CASTIGTSGRSVEFF.

Many counts were recorded for this clonotype. The chain recombines TRBV2 with TRBJ2-3, with 9 nucleotides matching TRBD1. Germline values: CDR1 SNHLY, CDR2 FYNNEI. V lost 2 bases to trimming and J lost 3 bases; unmatched junction nucleotides: 3. This CDR3 is 15 amino acids long. DNA of the CDR3: TGTGCCAGCAGTGAATGGGACAGGGTAACAGATACGCAGTATTTT. Residues: CASSEWDRVTDTQYF. Using reference TRBV2 and TRBJ2-3 for the parts outside the CDR3, the full variable domain is EPEVTQTPSHQVTQMGQEVILRCVPISNHLYFYWYRQILGQKVEFLVSFYNNEISEKSEIFDDQFSVERPDGSNFTLKIRSTKLEDSAMYFCASSEWDRVTDTQYFGPGTRLTVL.

This clonotype was counted many times. The V and J genes are TRBV6-1 and TRBJ2-1; D perhaps matches TRBD2 (6 bases). V lost 5 bases, J lost 5 bases, and 22 bases lay in between. The length of the CDR3 is 17 residues. The germline gives CDR1 MNHNS, CDR2 SASEGT. In DNA form, the CDR3 reads TGTGCCAGCAGTCCAGTTGGAGGGGTTCAAATTCACAATGAGCAGTTCTTC. Translated: CASSPVGGVQIHNEQFF.

This clonotype was seen ten or more times. The chain links TRBV11-2 to TRBJ2-1; TRBD2 matches 11 bases. Germline trimming cut 4 bases from V and 9 bases from J; bases unmatched to any gene: 8. The CDR3 length is 15 residues. Germline V gene data show CDR1 as SGHAT and CDR2 as FQNNGV. CDR3 loop: CASSSTSGSSGEQFF. The CDR3, as DNA: TGTGCCAGCAGCTCCACTAGCGGGAGTAGCGGTGAGCAGTTCTTC.

This clonotype occurred a few times. The chain links TRBV5-1 to TRBJ1-4, with D perhaps TRBD1 (5 bases). The V end lost 1 base, the J end lost 4 bases, and 11 bases lay between the germline ends. The CDR3 totals 15 residues. Germline V lookup: CDR1 SGHRS, CDR2 YFSETQ. The CDR3 protein is CASSLQRQSNEKLFF. The CDR3 DNA reads TGCGCCAGCAGCTTGCAACGACAGAGTAATGAAAAACTGTTTTTT.

This clonotype was found many times. The genes are TRBV5-1 and TRBJ2-7; 7 positions agree with TRBD1. This CDR3 has 17 residues. In germline, CDR1 is SGHRS, CDR2 YFSETQ. V shed 2 bases, J shed 2 bases, and the junction held 13 bases outside the gene matches. CDR3 sequence (DNA): TGCGCCAGCAGCTTAGCCCTCCTACAGGGGAATCCCTACGAGCAGTACTTC. Amino acid sequence: CASSLALLQGNPYEQYF.

The V gene is TRBV28, the J gene TRBJ2-3, with D possibly TRBD1 on 5 matching bases. The V gene lost 2 bases and the J gene lost 2 bases, with 11 bases spanning the gap. Looked up from germline, CDR1 is MDHEN and CDR2 is SYDVKM. The CDR3 length is 15 residues. The CDR3 region is CASSLTGHVTDTQYF. CDR3 nucleotides: TGTGCCAGCAGTTTAACAGGTCACGTCACAGATACGCAGTATTTT.

Ten or more counts support this clonotype. This chain joins TRBV11-2 and TRBJ2-1; D unresolved. In germline, CDR1 is SGHAT, CDR2 FQNNGV. This CDR3 is 14 amino acids long. The V end was cut by 1 base, the J end by 8 bases, with 12 bases between. The chain's CDR3 is CASSLGAGVDEQFF. The CDR3 DNA is TGTGCCAGCAGCTTAGGAGCTGGGGTCGATGAGCAGTTCTTC. Full variable domain (remainder filled in from reference TRBV11-2 and TRBJ2-1): EAGVAQSPRYKIIEKRQSVAFWCNPISGHATLYWYQQILGQGPKLLIQFQNNGVVDDSQLPKDRFSAERLKGVDSTLKIQPAKLEDSAVYLCASSLGAGVDEQFFGPGTRLTVL.